The rows below give T cell receptor beta chains drawn from one sample of a study of blood T cell repertoires in COVID-19. Libraries were prepared by immunoSEQ multiplex PCR; TCRdb keeps only in-frame clonotypes and omits some of them. This sample yields around 120,000 clones, of which about 89% are seen a single time; just under 30% belongs to the top ten. Sequencing was performed on peripheral blood. All receptors come from a woman in her 70s with acute or convalescent COVID-19. Both conserved end residues are part of each CDR3. The D gene is left open where the match is weak. Not all rows give a size; the values are once, few, many and, for expanded clones, a class.

TRBJ1-5,TRBV6-2/TRBV6-3,TRBD1,NA,CASSYVGGRPNQPQHF,TGTGCCAGCAGTTACGTAGGGGGCCGGCCCAATCAGCCCCAGCATTTT
TRBJ1-4,TRBV5-1,TRBD1,NA,CASSPGQGIGEKLFF,TGCGCCAGCAGCCCAGGACAGGGGATTGGTGAAAAACTGTTTTTT
TRBJ1-5,TRBV6-1,NA,NA,CASSELYRVAQPQHF,TGTGCCAGCAGTGAACTTTACAGGGTAGCTCAGCCCCAGCATTTT
TRBJ1-5,TRBV2,NA,NA,CASSGGGASNQPQHF,TGTGCCAGCAGTGGCGGGGGCGCGAGCAATCAGCCCCAGCATTTT
TRBJ1-4,TRBV27,TRBD1,NA,CASSRPGTGREKLFF,TGTGCCAGCAGCAGGCCGGGGACAGGGAGGGAAAAACTGTTTTTT
TRBJ1-2,TRBV7-8,NA,once,CASSTLTAGGYGYTF,TGTGCCAGCAGCACGTTGACCGCCGGGGGCTATGGCTACACCTTC
TRBJ2-1,TRBV4-1,NA,once,CASSQDPGRSSYNEQFF,TGCGCCAGCAGCCAAGATCCAGGGAGGAGCTCCTACAATGAGCAGTTCTTC
TRBJ1-3,TRBV5-1,TRBD1,NA,CASSLEGGSGTGNTIYF,TGCGCCAGCAGCTTGGAAGGGGGCTCGGGTACTGGAAACACCATATATTTT
TRBJ2-5,TRBV5-1,NA,NA,CASSLGEETQYF,TGCGCCAGCAGCTTGGGAGAAGAGACCCAGTACTTC
TRBJ2-1,TRBV18,NA,NA,CASSRSEENEQFF,TGTGCCAGCTCAAGGTCCGAGGAGAATGAGCAGTTCTTC
TRBJ2-7,TRBV27,NA,NA,CASSPGYGEQYF,TGTGCCAGCAGTCCAGGGTATGGCGAGCAGTACTTC
TRBJ2-1,TRBV10-1,TRBD2,few,CASSEPTGTSGYNEQFF,TGCGCCAGCAGTGAGCCAACCGGGACTAGCGGTTACAATGAGCAGTTCTTC
TRBJ2-2,TRBV12-5,TRBD2,NA,CASGLIPGLANTGELFF,TGTGCTAGTGGTTTGATTCCGGGACTAGCTAACACCGGGGAGCTGTTTTTT
TRBJ2-3,TRBV10-3,TRBD1,NA,CAISPGQGSDTQYF,TGTGCCATCAGCCCCGGACAGGGGTCTGATACGCAGTATTTT
TRBJ2-5,TRBV3-1/TRBV3-2,TRBD2,NA,CASSQREGEGETQYF,TGTGCCAGCAGCCAAAGGGAAGGGGAGGGCGAGACCCAGTACTTC
TRBJ1-4,TRBV7-9,TRBD1,NA,CASSGQGTNEKLFF,TGTGCCAGCAGCGGACAGGGGACTAATGAAAAACTGTTTTTT
TRBJ1-1,TRBV5-6,TRBD1,NA,CASSLYRGLTEAFF,TGTGCCAGCAGCTTGTACAGGGGGCTCACTGAAGCTTTCTTT
TRBJ2-5,TRBV5-1,NA,NA,CASSTVGPVEETQYF,TGCGCCAGCAGCACTGTCGGCCCCGTGGAGGAGACCCAGTACTTC
TRBJ1-1,TRBV2,TRBD1,NA,CARPGSGTGGTEAFF,TGTGCCAGGCCCGGATCGGGGACAGGGGGGACTGAAGCTTTCTTT
TRBJ2-7,TRBV20-1,NA,NA,CSAAGRYEQYF,TGCAGTGCTGCGGGGAGATACGAGCAGTACTTC
TRBJ2-7,TRBV6-7,TRBD1,NA,CASSYSGTGVPYEQYF,TGTGCCAGCAGTTACTCGGGGACAGGGGTCCCCTACGAGCAGTACTTC
TRBJ1-3,TRBV7-2,NA,few,CASSPRRQVSGNTIYF,TGTGCCAGCAGCCCGCGACGACAGGTCTCTGGAAACACCATATATTTT
TRBJ2-7,TRBV28,NA,NA,CASSSPPDRTYEQYF,TGTGCCAGCAGTTCCCCCCCCGACAGGACCTACGAGCAGTACTTC
TRBJ2-7,TRBV6-5,NA,NA,CASSYGHYYEQYF,TGTGCCAGCAGTTACGGCCACTACTACGAGCAGTACTTC
TRBJ2-1,TRBV4-2,TRBD2,once,CASSRGLAGGYNEQFF,TGTGCCAGCAGCCGAGGACTAGCGGGGGGATACAATGAGCAGTTCTTC
TRBJ1-5,TRBV19,TRBD1,NA,CASSAQGIGNQPQHF,TGTGCCAGTAGTGCACAGGGGATCGGCAATCAGCCCCAGCATTTT